This T cell receptor beta chain is drawn from a study of T cells after somatic rescue of genetic block. Sequenced by immunoSEQ multiplex PCR; TCRdb stores in-frame clones only, minus some. This table holds more than 70,000 clones, 70% to 90% found once. This sequence originates from a woman younger than 35. Sequencing input: peripheral blood mononuclear cells (PBMCs).

CDR3 amino acids: CASSLFPGPENEKLFF. The CDR3 DNA sequence: TGTGCCAGCAGTTTGTTCCCGGGACCAGAAAATGAAAAACTGTTTTTT. The chain is built from TRBV28 and TRBJ1-4; D may be TRBD1 (5 bases). The CDR3 loop spans 16 amino acids. Per the germline V gene, CDR1 is MDHEN and CDR2 is SYDVKM. The V end lost 3 bases, the J end lost 5 bases, and 16 bases lay between the germline ends.